The 16 T cell receptor beta chains below all came from one sample that was sequenced in a study of neurological immune-mediated disorders (dated by TCRdb to about 2019). The time point label, as the study defines it: longitudinal time-point 3. The method behind the library was 5' RACE. Sequencing took place on an Illumina HiSeq 2500. Through fastp at Q25 and MiXCR, TCRdb rebuilt clones from the public reads, retaining in-frame beta chains. Rows are combined by CDR3 protein, so each entry shows the most common genes and DNA. The sample profile shows approximately 45,000 distinct CDR3 sequences; approximately 13% of them were found once. About 10% of the sample is taken by the ten largest. Material: PBMCs. These receptors originate from a man aged 25 to 45 in good health.

This clonotype was recorded at least ten times. This rearrangement joins TRBV20-1 to TRBJ1-1; D is possibly TRBD1 (5 bases). Germline V CDR1 and CDR2: DFQATT, SNEGSKA (reference sequence). V shed 6 bases and J shed 11 bases, with 16 bases lying between them. The CDR3 extends over 11 amino acids. The CDR3 region is CSAWGPTDAFF. In nucleotides, the CDR3 is TGCAGTGCATGGGGCCCTACAGACGCTTTCTTT.

At least ten counts were recorded for this clonotype. The chain employs TRBV29-1 and TRBJ1-1, with 8 nucleotides matching TRBD1. After removal of 7 bases from V and 3 bases from J, the junction contained 7 bases not matched to a gene. The germline V gene encodes CDR1 SQVTM and CDR2 ANQGSEA. This CDR3 is 13 amino acids long. The CDR3 sequence: CSGTGSGDTEAFF. CDR3 sequence (DNA): TGCAGCGGGACAGGGTCGGGTGACACTGAAGCTTTCTTT. Drawing the rest from reference TRBV29-1 and TRBJ1-1, the complete variable domain is SAVISQKPSRDICQRGTSLTIQCQVDSQVTMMFWYRQQPGQSLTLIATANQGSEATYESGFVIDKFPISRPNLTFSTLTVSNMSPEDSSIYLCSGTGSGDTEAFFGQGTRLTVV.

This clonotype was found many times. The V and J genes are TRBV5-1 and TRBJ2-7, with D unresolved. With 3 bases removed from V and 0 bases from J, the gap between germline ends came to 10 bases. Germline V lookup: CDR1 SGHRS, CDR2 YFSETQ. The CDR3 is 14 amino acids. CDR3 protein: CASSSGPTSYEQYF. The DNA of the CDR3 is TGCGCCAGCAGCTCCGGGCCAACCTCCTACGAGCAGTACTTC.

Remarks on this clonotype: Given a much more abundant clone one base away, this may be a read error. This rearrangement joins TRBV12-3 or TRBV12-4 to TRBJ2-4, with D perhaps TRBD2 (5 bases). This CDR3 comprises 14 residues. The CDR3 sequence is CASSLWLAKDIQYF. CDR3 in DNA: TGTGCCAGCAGTTTATGGCTAGCCAAAGACATTCAGTACTTC.

This clonotype has at least ten counts. V is TRBV7-3 and J is TRBJ2-1; 12 bases align to TRBD2. V lost 1 base, J lost 4 bases, and 2 bases stayed unmatched. The V gene's germline CDR1 is SGHTA and CDR2 FQGTGA. This CDR3 has 16 residues. CDR3 region: CASSLNGLAGYNEQFF. DNA for the CDR3: TGTGCCAGCAGCTTAAATGGACTAGCGGGGTACAATGAGCAGTTCTTC.

This clonotype appeared many times. The V call is TRBV20-1, the J call TRBJ2-5; D unclear. The CDR3 is 12 amino acids. Looked up from germline, CDR1 is DFQATT and CDR2 is SNEGSKA (reference sequence). The V gene lost 5 bases and the J gene lost 1 base, with 8 bases spanning the gap. The CDR3 loop is CSAPPAQETQYF. CDR3 nucleotide sequence: TGCAGTGCTCCCCCGGCCCAAGAGACCCAGTACTTC.

This clonotype was counted at least ten times. V gene TRBV20-1 combines with J gene TRBJ2-7; the match to TRBD2 covers 7 bases. Germline values: CDR1 DFQATT, CDR2 SNEGSKA (reference sequence). This CDR3 spans 15 amino acids. After removal of 6 bases from V and 2 bases from J, the junction contained 13 bases not matched to a gene. CDR3 residues: CSASLGGGLAYEQYF. The CDR3 nucleotides are TGCAGTGCATCCCTGGGGGGGGGGTTGGCCTACGAGCAGTACTTC.

The table lists this clonotype with many counts. This sequence joins TRBV7-6 and TRBJ2-1; 12 bases agree with TRBD2. The CDR3 sequence is 16 residues long. Germline CDR1 SGHVS, CDR2 FNYEAQ. Germline trimming cut 5 bases from V and 6 bases from J; bases unmatched to any gene: 8. CDR3 DNA sequence: TGTGCCAGCAGCCCCGGGATACTAGCGGGGGGCAATGAGCAGTTCTTC. Its translation: CASSPGILAGGNEQFF.

At least ten counts were recorded for this clonotype. J is TRBJ2-2 and V is TRBV28; TRBD1 matches at 7 bases. J lost 1 base, V lost 5 bases, and 4 bases had no gene match. The CDR3 has 15 residues. Germline CDR1 reads MDHEN; CDR2 reads SYDVKM. This chain's CDR3 is CASSLGTENTGELFF. Written as DNA, the CDR3 is TGTGCCAGCAGTCTCGGGACAGAGAACACCGGGGAGCTGTTTTTT.

This clonotype ranks as medium-sized. The junction does not match germline at one end; this may be a read error. This chain connects TRBV14 to TRBJ2-1; D not certain. This CDR3 has 15 residues. Germline V lookup: CDR1 SGHDN, CDR2 FVKESK. The CDR3 loop is CASSQVGFSYNEQFF. The CDR3 nucleotides are TGCGCCAGCAGCCAAGTGGGGTTTTCCTACAATGAGCAGTTCTTC.

Of note for this clonotype: A read error is possible here, since a much larger clone lies one base away. V and J are TRBV3-1 and TRBJ2-1; D unresolved. CDR1 and CDR2 from the germline V gene are LGHDT and YNNKEL (reference sequence). With 5 bases removed from V and 7 bases from J, the gap between germline ends came to 9 bases. This CDR3 region has 12 residues. CDR3 sequence (DNA): TGTGCCAGCAGCTGCTTCTCGAATGAGCAGTTCTTC. Protein sequence: CASSCFSNEQFF.

Worth noting for this clonotype: Just one base apart from a much larger clone, this may be a read error. The rearrangement joins TRBV10-3 to TRBJ2-2, with 8 bases identical to TRBD1. The CDR3 contains 16 residues. Germline CDR1 is ENHRY and CDR2 is SYGVKD. CDR3 sequence (DNA): TGTGCCATCAGTAATAACCAGGGGGCGCTGACCGTGGAGCTGTTTTTT. The encoded protein is CAISNNQGALTVELFF.

The gene calls are TRBV3-1 and TRBJ2-2; no firm D call. Germline values: CDR1 LGHDT, CDR2 YNNKEL (reference sequence). The CDR3 consists of 17 residues. Trimming took off 4 bases at V and 1 base at J, with 16 bases between the two ends. CDR3 DNA: TGTGCCAGCAGCCCTCTGGTTAGCCGGAGGAACACCGGGGAGCTGTTTTTT. It codes for CASSPLVSRRNTGELFF.

A single count supports this clonotype. Relative to the germline gene, one junction end is altered; a read error may explain this. The chain has TRBV14 and TRBJ2-7, with a weak D call TRBD2 (5 bases). This CDR3 is built from 14 residues. CDR1 is SGHDN, CDR2 FVKESK, per germline. DNA of the CDR3: TGTGTCAGCAGCCAGGCTAGCACCCTCGGAGGGCAGTACTTC. This sequence encodes CVSSQASTLGGQYF.

This clonotype was seen many times. The rearrangement uses TRBV29-1 and TRBJ2-4; 7 positions agree with TRBD2. CDR3 size: 11 residues. Germline CDR1 is SQVTM and CDR2 is ANQGSEA. V shed 7 bases, J shed 7 bases, and the junction held 4 bases outside the gene matches. Here the CDR3 reads CSAVGGNIQYF. The DNA for the CDR3 is TGCAGCGCTGTCGGGGGGAACATTCAGTACTTC.

This clonotype has ten or more counts. The J gene is TRBJ2-1, the V gene TRBV29-1; 10 bases agree with TRBD2. CDR3 length: 13 amino acids. Germline-derived CDR1 and CDR2 are SQVTM and ANQGSEA. The junction had 4 bases not matched to a gene; V was cut back by 4 bases and J by 7 bases. The CDR3 reads CSVVAGGRNEQFF. CDR3 bases: TGCAGCGTTGTAGCGGGAGGAAGGAATGAGCAGTTCTTC.